Presented here are 8 T cell receptor beta chains from one specimen sequenced in a study of a mutant IDH1 vaccine in newly diagnosed glioma. Data came from immunoSEQ multiplex PCR; TCRdb stores just in-frame clones and leaves some out. The repertoire consists of about 130,000 clones, with 80% occurring once and the leading ten covering 4.5% to 7%. This sample's time point: week 11, during vaccination. A 20-mer mutant IDH1 peptide at 300 ug was injected subcutaneously with topical imiquimod. Their target antigens are unknown. This sample comprised PBMCs, obtained from a glioma patient whose treatment included an IDH1 peptide vaccine. These receptor sequences come from a man between 35 and 55 years old with glioma.

This chain joins TRBV6-4 and TRBJ1-2, with a tentative D call TRBD1 (6 bases). This CDR3 region has 15 residues. CDR1 MRHNA and CDR2 SNTAGT come from the germline V gene. V was shortened by 0 bases and J by 8 bases, with 16 bases between the two germline ends. As DNA, the CDR3 is TGTGCCAGCAGTGACTCGAGAAGGACAGCCGGGGGCTACACCTTC. Encoded protein: CASSDSRRTAGGYTF.

The V gene is TRBV7-2, the J gene TRBJ2-3, with TRBD2 identical over 13 bases. The V segment lost 3 bases and the J segment 4 bases; nucleotides outside the gene matches: 1. The CDR3 has 15 amino acids. The germline CDR1 and CDR2 sequences are SGHTA and FQGNSA. The CDR3 loop is CASSLGLAGPDTQYF. Here the CDR3 DNA reads TGTGCCAGCAGCTTGGGACTAGCGGGGCCAGATACGCAGTATTTT.

This chain joins TRBV19 and TRBJ2-3; 12 positions match TRBD2. V was clipped by 5 bases and J by 3 bases; unmatched bases: 6. Looked up from germline, CDR1 is LNHDA and CDR2 is SQIVND (reference sequence). The CDR3 runs 16 residues. The CDR3 DNA is TGTGCCAGTAGTCCGACTAGCGGGAGAAAAACAGATACGCAGTATTTT. Amino acid sequence: CASSPTSGRKTDTQYF.

In this sample, this clone turned up once. The same CDR3 arises from other DNA sequences in this sample as well. The V call is TRBV5-5, the J call TRBJ2-2; 9 positions agree with TRBD1. The germline V gene has CDR1 SGHKS and CDR2 YYEKEE (reference sequence). V was pared by 4 bases and J by 1 base, with 5 bases of the junction left unmatched. The length of the CDR3 is 16 residues. CDR3 residues: CASSPPGQGNTGELFF. CDR3 DNA sequence: TGTGCCAGCAGCCCCCCGGGACAGGGGAACACCGGGGAGCTGTTTTTT. The complete variable domain, with remaining parts taken from reference TRBV5-5 and TRBJ2-2, reads DAGVTQSPTHLIKTRGQQVTLRCSPISGHKSVSWYQQVLGQGPQFIFQYYEKEERGRGNFPDRFSARQFPNYSSELNVNALLLGDSALYLCASSPPGQGNTGELFFGEGSRLTVL.

The chain combines TRBV6-1 with TRBJ1-4; no firm D call. Trimming left V 7 bases short and J 4 bases short, with 10 bases between. The germline V gene has CDR1 MNHNS and CDR2 SASEGT. CDR3 length equals 13 residues. The CDR3 sequence: CASNKNLNEKLFF. The CDR3 region has the DNA TGTGCCAGCAATAAGAATCTTAATGAAAAACTGTTTTTT.

This rearrangement joins TRBV5-4 to TRBJ2-7, with TRBD2 as a possible D gene (6 bases). The germline V gene encodes CDR1 SGHNT and CDR2 YYREEE (reference sequence). The germline V and J ends were trimmed by 4 bases and 0 bases, with 17 bases remaining between them. The CDR3 is 16 amino acids. CDR3 amino acids: CASSLDLEGRSYEQYF. CDR3 DNA: TGTGCCAGCAGCCTGGATCTGGAGGGGCGCTCCTACGAGCAGTACTTC.

There are a few counts of this clone. V usage is TRBV13 and J usage is TRBJ2-3; D may be TRBD2 (6 bases). V dropped 2 bases and J dropped 0 bases, with 12 bases sitting between them. The CDR3 is 16 residues long. Per the germline V gene, CDR1 is PRHDT and CDR2 is FYEKMQ (reference sequence). The CDR3: CASSLYAGTSTDTQYF. CDR3 in DNA: TGTGCCAGCAGCTTATACGCAGGGACTAGCACAGATACGCAGTATTTT.

This clone was recorded a few times. The V gene is TRBV29-1, the J gene TRBJ2-5; possible D gene TRBD2, 7 bases. The germline CDR1 and CDR2 sequences are SQVTM and ANQGSEA. The CDR3 spans 15 residues. Trimming stripped 5 bases from V and 5 bases from J, with 21 bases between. The CDR3 loop is CSVRGGGGDLETQYF. The CDR3 DNA sequence: TGCAGCGTTAGGGGGGGCGGTGGAGACCTCGAGACCCAGTACTTC. Together with reference TRBV29-1 and TRBJ2-5, the CDR3 gives the full variable domain: SAVISQKPSRDICQRGTSLTIQCQVDSQVTMMFWYRQQPGQSLTLIATANQGSEATYESGFVIDKFPISRPNLTFSTLTVSNMSPEDSSIYLCSVRGGGGDLETQYFGPGTRLLVL.